Listed below are T cell receptor beta chains from one sample, sequenced in a study of blood T cell repertoires in COVID-19. Generated by immunoSEQ multiplex PCR, the TCRdb table keeps only in-frame clones and is missing some. The table includes roughly 150,000 clones, 89% detected once. The sample comprised peripheral blood. All receptors come from a man between 60 and 75 years old with acute or convalescent COVID-19. CDR3s include the opening cysteine and the closing phenylalanine or tryptophan. D genes are given only for firm matches. Clone size is stated in some rows and not others, as once, few, many or a class when expanded.

>.|.|TRBV2|TRBJ1-5
TGTGCCAGCAGCCTGCTGTTACAGCCGAATCAGCCCCAGCATTTT
CASSLLLQPNQPQHF
>TRBD1|.|TRBV5-1|TRBJ1-4
TGCGCCAGCAGGACAGGGGTTTCTGGTGAAAAACTGTTTTTT
CASRTGVSGEKLFF
>.|few|TRBV12-3/TRBV12-4|TRBJ1-1
TGTGCCAGCAGTTACGGGGTTAGAATTCCTAGAGCCTTT
CASSYGVRIPRAF
>.|.|TRBV30|TRBJ1-6
TGTGCCTCCTCCGGGGGTAGACTGGTAAATTCACCCCTCCACTTT
CASSGGRLVNSPLHF
>.|.|TRBV5-4|TRBJ2-1
TGTGCCAGCAGCGGTGGAGTCCCCTCGGGCTACAATGAGCAGTTCTTC
CASSGGVPSGYNEQFF
>.|.|TRBV19|TRBJ2-2
TGTGCCAGTAGTAACTCGCAGGTAGACACCGGGGAGCTGTTTTTT
CASSNSQVDTGELFF
>TRBD1|.|TRBV4-1|TRBJ1-1
TGCGCCAGCAGCCCCCTCATGGGGACAGCAAACACTGAAGCTTTCTTT
CASSPLMGTANTEAFF
>.|once|TRBV6-4|TRBJ2-1
TGTGCCAGCAGTGTTCAGGGGTCCTACAATGAGCAGTTCTTC
CASSVQGSYNEQFF
>.|.|TRBV2|TRBJ1-3
TGTGCCAGCAGTGAATCATTCTCTGGAAACACCATATATTTT
CASSESFSGNTIYF
>TRBD1|.|TRBV19|TRBJ1-2
TGTGCCAGTAGTATTATCTCGGGACAGGGATCTGGCTACACCTTC
CASSIISGQGSGYTF
>TRBD2|.|TRBV3-1/TRBV3-2|TRBJ2-7
TGTGCCAGCGGAGCGGGGACCTACGAGCAGTACTTC
CASGAGTYEQYF
>TRBD1|few|TRBV6-5|TRBJ1-6
TGTGCCAGCAGGCGAGAGGGGGCGGTCTCACCCCTCCACTTT
CASRREGAVSPLHF
>TRBD1|.|TRBV11-3|TRBJ1-5
TGTGCCAGCAGCCTGGACAGGGAGGAGTGGAGCAATCAGCCCCAGCATTTT
CASSLDREEWSNQPQHF
>TRBD1|.|TRBV6-5|TRBJ1-2
TGTGCCAGCTTCTTTAAACAGGGGGGCTACACCTTC
CASFFKQGGYTF
>.|.|TRBV4-2|TRBJ2-7
TGTGCCAGCAGCCAAGGGTTGACAGATCAAATTACCTACGAGCAGTACTTC
CASSQGLTDQITYEQYF
>.|.|TRBV12-3/TRBV12-4|TRBJ1-1
TGTGCCAGCAGTTTTGGAGCGGGGGGCATGACTTTCTTT
CASSFGAGGMTFF
>TRBD2|.|TRBV5-1|TRBJ2-3
TGCGCCAGCAGCTCTTCATCCGGGACTAGCGGGGGGGCCGCGGATACGCAGTATTTT
CASSSSSGTSGGAADTQYF
>.|.|TRBV6-5|TRBJ1-5
TGTGCCAGCAGACTACAGGGATTTGGTCAGCCCCAGCATTTT
CASRLQGFGQPQHF
>TRBD1|.|TRBV19|TRBJ2-1
TGTGCCAGTACCCTTCTCGGGACAGGCTCCTACAATGAGCAGTTCTTC
CASTLLGTGSYNEQFF